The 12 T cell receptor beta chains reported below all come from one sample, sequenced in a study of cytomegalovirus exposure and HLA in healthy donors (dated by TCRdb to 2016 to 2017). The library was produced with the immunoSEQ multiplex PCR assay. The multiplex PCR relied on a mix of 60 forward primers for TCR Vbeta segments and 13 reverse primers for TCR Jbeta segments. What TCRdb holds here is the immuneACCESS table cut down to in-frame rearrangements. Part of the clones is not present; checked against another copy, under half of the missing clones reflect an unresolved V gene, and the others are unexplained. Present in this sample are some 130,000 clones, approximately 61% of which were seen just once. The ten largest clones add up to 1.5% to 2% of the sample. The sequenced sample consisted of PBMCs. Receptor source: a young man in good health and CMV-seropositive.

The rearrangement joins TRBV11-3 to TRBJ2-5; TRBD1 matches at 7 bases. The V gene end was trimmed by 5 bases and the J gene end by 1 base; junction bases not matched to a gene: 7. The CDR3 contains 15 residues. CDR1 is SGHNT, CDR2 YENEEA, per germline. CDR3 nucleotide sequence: TGTGCCAGCAGCCAATACAGGGGACCCCAAGAGACCCAGTACTTC. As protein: CASSQYRGPQETQYF.

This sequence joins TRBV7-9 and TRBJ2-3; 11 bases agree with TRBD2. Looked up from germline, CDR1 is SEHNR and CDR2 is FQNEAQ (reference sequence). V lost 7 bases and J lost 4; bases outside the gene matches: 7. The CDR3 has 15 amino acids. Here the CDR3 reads CASNLRTSGPDTQYF. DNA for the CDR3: TGTGCCAGCAACCTACGGACTAGCGGGCCAGATACGCAGTATTTT.

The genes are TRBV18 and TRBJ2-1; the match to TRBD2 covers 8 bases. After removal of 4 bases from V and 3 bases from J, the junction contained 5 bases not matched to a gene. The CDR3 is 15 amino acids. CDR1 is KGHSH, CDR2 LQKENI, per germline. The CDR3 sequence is CASSLSLADYNEQFF. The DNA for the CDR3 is TGTGCCAGCTCACTTTCACTAGCGGACTACAATGAGCAGTTCTTC.

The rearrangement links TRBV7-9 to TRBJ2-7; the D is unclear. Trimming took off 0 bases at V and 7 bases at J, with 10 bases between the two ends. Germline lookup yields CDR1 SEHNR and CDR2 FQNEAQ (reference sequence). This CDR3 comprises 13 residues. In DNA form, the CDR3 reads TGTGCCAGCAGCTTAGCGCAGGCTGAAGAGCAGTACTTC. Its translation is CASSLAQAEEQYF.

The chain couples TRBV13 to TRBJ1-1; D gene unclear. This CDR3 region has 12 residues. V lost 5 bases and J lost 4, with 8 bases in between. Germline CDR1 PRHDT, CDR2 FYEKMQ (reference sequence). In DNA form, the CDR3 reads TGTGCCAGCAGCCAAGAGGGCACTGAAGCTTTCTTT. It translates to CASSQEGTEAFF.

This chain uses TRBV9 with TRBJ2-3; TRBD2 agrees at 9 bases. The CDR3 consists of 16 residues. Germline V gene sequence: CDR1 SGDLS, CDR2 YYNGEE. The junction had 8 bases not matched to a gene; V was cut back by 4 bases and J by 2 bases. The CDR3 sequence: CASSPREGGITDTQYF. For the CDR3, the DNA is TGTGCCAGCAGCCCGCGGGAGGGCGGAATCACAGATACGCAGTATTTT.

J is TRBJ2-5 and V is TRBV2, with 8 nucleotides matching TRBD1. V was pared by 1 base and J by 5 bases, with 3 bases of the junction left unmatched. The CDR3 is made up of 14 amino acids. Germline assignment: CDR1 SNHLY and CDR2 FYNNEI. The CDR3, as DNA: TGTGCCAGCAGTGAAGAAAGGACAGGGGAGACCCAGTACTTC. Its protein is CASSEERTGETQYF.

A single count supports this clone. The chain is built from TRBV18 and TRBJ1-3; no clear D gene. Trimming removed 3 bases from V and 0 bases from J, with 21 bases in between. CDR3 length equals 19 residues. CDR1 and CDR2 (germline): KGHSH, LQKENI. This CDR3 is CASSPILPTASNSGNTIYF. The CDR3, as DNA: TGTGCCAGCTCACCCATACTCCCTACCGCCTCGAACTCTGGAAACACCATATATTTT.

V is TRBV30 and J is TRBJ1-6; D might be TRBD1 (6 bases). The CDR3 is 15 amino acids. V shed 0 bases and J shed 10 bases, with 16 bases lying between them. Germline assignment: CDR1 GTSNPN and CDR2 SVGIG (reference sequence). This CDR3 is CAWSVSGGGESPLHF. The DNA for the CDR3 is TGTGCCTGGAGTGTTTCGGGAGGGGGTGAATCACCCCTCCACTTT.

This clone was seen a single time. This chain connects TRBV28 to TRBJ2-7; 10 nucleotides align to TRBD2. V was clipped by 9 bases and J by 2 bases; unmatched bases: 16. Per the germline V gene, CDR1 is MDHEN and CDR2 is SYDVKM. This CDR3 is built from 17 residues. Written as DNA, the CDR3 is TGTGCCAGTGAACCCGGGACTAGCGAATGGGCAACCTACGAGCAGTACTTC. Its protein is CASEPGTSEWATYEQYF. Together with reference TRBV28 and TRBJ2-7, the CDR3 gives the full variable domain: DVKVTQSSRYLVKRTGEKVFLECVQDMDHENMFWYRQDPGLGLRLIYFSYDVKMKEKGDIPEGYSVSREKKERFSLILESASTNQTSMYLCASEPGTSEWATYEQYFGPGTRLTVT.

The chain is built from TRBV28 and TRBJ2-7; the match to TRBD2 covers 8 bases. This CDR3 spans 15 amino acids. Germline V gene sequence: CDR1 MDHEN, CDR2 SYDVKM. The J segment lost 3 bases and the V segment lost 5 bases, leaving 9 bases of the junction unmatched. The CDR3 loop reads CASSLGLGGGYEQYF. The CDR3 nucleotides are TGTGCCAGCAGTCTGGGACTAGGGGGGGGCTACGAGCAGTACTTC.

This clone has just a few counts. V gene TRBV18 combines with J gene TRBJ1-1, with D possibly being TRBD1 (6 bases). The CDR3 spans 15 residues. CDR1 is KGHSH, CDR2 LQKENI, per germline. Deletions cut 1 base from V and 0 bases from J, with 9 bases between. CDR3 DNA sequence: TGTGCCAGCTCACCACTGGCAGGGGTGAACACTGAAGCTTTCTTT. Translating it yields CASSPLAGVNTEAFF. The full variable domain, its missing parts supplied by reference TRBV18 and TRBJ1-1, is NAGVMQNPRHLVRRRGQEARLRCSPMKGHSHVYWYRQLPEEGLKFMVYLQKENIIDESGMPKERFSAEFPKEGPSILRIQQVVRGDSAAYFCASSPLAGVNTEAFFGQGTRLTVV.